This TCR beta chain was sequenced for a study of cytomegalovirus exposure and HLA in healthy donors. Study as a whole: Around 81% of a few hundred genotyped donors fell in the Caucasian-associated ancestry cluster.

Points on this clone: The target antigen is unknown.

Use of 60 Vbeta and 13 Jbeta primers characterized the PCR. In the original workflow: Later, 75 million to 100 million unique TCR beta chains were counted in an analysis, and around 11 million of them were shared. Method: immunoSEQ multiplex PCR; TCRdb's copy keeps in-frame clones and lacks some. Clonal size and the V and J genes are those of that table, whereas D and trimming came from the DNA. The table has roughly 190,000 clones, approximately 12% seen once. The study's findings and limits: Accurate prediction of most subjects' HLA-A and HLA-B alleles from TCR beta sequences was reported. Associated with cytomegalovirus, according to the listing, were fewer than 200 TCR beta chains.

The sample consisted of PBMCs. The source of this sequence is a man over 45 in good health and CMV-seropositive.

CDR3 residues: CASSPSGGDEAFF. CDR3 DNA sequence: TGTGCCAGCTCACCATCAGGGGGCGATGAAGCTTTCTTT. The chain uses TRBV18 and TRBJ1-1, with TRBD1 identical over 8 bases. The CDR3 contains 13 residues. With 2 bases clipped from V and 7 bases from J, the junction kept 3 bases outside the gene matches. Germline V gives CDR1 KGHSH, CDR2 LQKENI.